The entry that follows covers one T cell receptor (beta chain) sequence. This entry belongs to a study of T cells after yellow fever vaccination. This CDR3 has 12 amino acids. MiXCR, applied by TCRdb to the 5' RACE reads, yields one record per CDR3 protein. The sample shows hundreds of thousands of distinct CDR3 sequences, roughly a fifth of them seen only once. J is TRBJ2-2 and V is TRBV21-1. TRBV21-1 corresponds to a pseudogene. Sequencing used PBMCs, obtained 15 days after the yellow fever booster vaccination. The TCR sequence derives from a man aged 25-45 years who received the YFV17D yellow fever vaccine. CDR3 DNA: TGTGCCAGCAGCAAAGTAAACGGGGAGCTGTTTTTT. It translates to CASSKVNGELFF.